What follows is one T cell receptor (beta chain) and its context. Treatment indicated: randomized to nivolumab then ipilimumab (arm A) or the reverse (arm B). None of the patients previously received DNA-damaging chemotherapy. Sorted cells were live CD3+CD8+, lacking CD19 and CD56, from PBMCs. This entry comes from a study of sequential checkpoint blockade in melanoma. Background on the study: Patients were randomized 1:1 to nivolumab-then-ipilimumab or ipilimumab-then-nivolumab first-line. Both treatment sequences were followed by maintenance nivolumab.

Profiled with immunoSEQ multiplex PCR; TCRdb holds only in-frame clones, not every one. The sample holds about 14,000 clones, approximately 78% seen once. The CDR3 is 13 residues long. CDR1 MNHEY and CDR2 SMNVEV come from the germline V gene (reference sequence). Trimming left V 4 bases short and J 0 bases short, with 6 bases between. Sequencing used CD8+ T cells sorted from blood (inferred from file names), obtained from a patient given nivolumab and ipilimumab in sequence. V gene TRBV27 combines with J gene TRBJ1-2, with D unclear. The receptor's source is a human donor with melanoma. The CDR3 DNA follows: TGTGCCAGCAGTTCGTCGGCTAACTATGGCTACACCTTC. It yields the protein CASSSSANYGYTF.